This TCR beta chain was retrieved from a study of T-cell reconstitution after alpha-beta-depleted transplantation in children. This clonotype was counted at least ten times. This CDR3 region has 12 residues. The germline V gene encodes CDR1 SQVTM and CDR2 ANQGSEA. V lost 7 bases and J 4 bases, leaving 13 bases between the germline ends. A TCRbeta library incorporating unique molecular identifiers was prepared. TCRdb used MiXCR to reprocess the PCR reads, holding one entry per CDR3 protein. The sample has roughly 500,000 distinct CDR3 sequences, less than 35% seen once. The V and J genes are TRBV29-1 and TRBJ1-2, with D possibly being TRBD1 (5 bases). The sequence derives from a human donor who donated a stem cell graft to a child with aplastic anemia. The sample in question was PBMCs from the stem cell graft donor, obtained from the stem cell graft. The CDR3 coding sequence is TGCAGCGGCCGTGAGGGGAGCTATGGCTACACCTTC. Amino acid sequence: CSGREGSYGYTF.